The source of this T cell receptor (beta chain) is a study of blood T cells in healthy people across ages (dated by TCRdb to the mid-2010s). Some background on the complete study: In model experiments, template switching captured about one uniquely barcoded TCR beta cDNA molecule for every two T cells. To track age-related changes in TCR beta repertoire diversity, the study relied on deep sequencing normalized with unique cDNA molecular identifiers. Four age groups were formed from the donors: young (average 16 years), middle-aged (around 37), aged (around 62) and long-lived (more than 75). To avoid experimental bias, donors of different ages were spread randomly across the sequencing lanes. Using the same blood draw, the study looked at two additional independent replicas of 1 million unique cDNA reads for two donors, one aged 18 to 30 and the other aged 80 or older. General findings and caveats noted by the study authors: Estimates of total diversity based on one million sequenced T cells were regarded as lower bounds and as underestimates. Because donor CMV infection status was unknown, age-related changes in expanded clonotypes were potentially confounded. Because profiling used bulk unsorted PBMCs, naive and antigen-experienced compartments could not be compared conclusively. The percentage of naive T cells measured by flow cytometry correlated strongly with observed TCR beta diversity. As age increased, observed TCR beta diversity per million T cells dropped in a roughly linear way, and a significant reduction was already evident by age 40. Compared with the aged group, more naive CD4+ T cells, fewer expanded clones and increased TCR diversity were shown by the long-lived group, suggesting age selection.

The CDR3 numbers 16 residues from cysteine through phenylalanine. The CDR3 DNA has 48 bases and is translated from base 1. V lost 0 bases and J lost 4 bases; the stretch between them is 13 bases long. Taken from the germline V gene, the CDR1 and CDR2 loops are MNHEY and SVGEGT. Donors were a few dozen systemically healthy Caucasian individuals from Russia aged about 6 to 100 years. Around 10 milliliters of peripheral blood were collected from each donor into EDTA-treated Vacutainer tubes. Ficoll-Paque density-gradient centrifugation was used to isolate PBMCs, with at least 7 million obtained per sample. Trizol reagent was used to extract total RNA from PBMCs, with at least 5.5 micrograms per sample. For every donor, flow cytometry on a PBMC aliquot measured the percentage of naive CD45RAhigh/CD27high T cells. The method was 5' RACE. A second PCR of roughly 7 to 12 cycles was run with a J-beta primer mix and a sample-barcoded 5' primer. A unique molecular identifier was introduced onto each TCR beta cDNA molecule by a template-switch 5' adaptor carrying 12 random nucleotides. Each sample yielded at least 2.5 million CDR3-containing paired-end reads. The Mint cDNA synthesis kit, primed by a TRBC-specific oligonucleotide, was used to synthesize first-strand cDNA from all RNA. After uracil-DNA glycosylase treatment, a first 18-cycle PCR used universal primers M1SS and BC2_uni_R on all cDNA. In the source study's methods: For normalization, 1 million high-quality reads were randomly selected from each sample, with every read carrying a distinct molecular identifier. Instead of being binned into consensus sequences, reads that shared molecular identifiers were thrown out. CDR3 identification, clonotype clustering and error correction used MiTCR with a Q25 quality threshold and the strictest error-elimination algorithm. A nonparametric unseen species model with Euler transformation was used to estimate lower-bound total TCR beta diversity. TCRdb ran its own pipeline on the public reads, namely fastp trimming at Q25 and MiXCR clone calling, and kept in-frame beta chains. Duplicate CDR3 protein sequences are folded into a single record with the most common DNA and genes. TCRdb, not the authors, supplied the V and J calls. The sample table records 1,800,000 or so distinct CDR3 sequences; about two fifths of these occur just once. Together, the top ten hold 23% of the sample.

A remark on this clonotype: Its antigen is unknown. Base-call qualities are not available, and no considerably larger clone is one nucleotide away.

Sequencing was performed on blood. The sequence was collected from a human donor in good health. The chain was built from TRBV6-2 or TRBV6-3 and TRBJ2-1; TRBD2 is possibly the D segment (6 matching bases). The CDR3 region: CASSYSGGIVYNEQFF. At the DNA level, the sequence is TGTGCCAGCAGTTACTCTGGAGGGATTGTGTACAATGAGCAGTTCTTC.